These 2 T cell receptor beta chains originate from one sample sequenced in a study of shared clonotypes between healthy human individuals. Terminally differentiated effector memory CD45RA+ cells were left out of the naive CD8 fraction, which was CD45RO-negative and positively selected for CCR7. TCRdb's table, derived via immunoSEQ multiplex PCR, lists solely in-frame clones and lacks some. The table lists 450,000 to 700,000 clones, nearly 97% of them singletons. Material for sequencing was naive CD8+ T cells sorted from blood. The receptors stem from a young woman in good health.

The CDR3 here is CASSGRQGAIDTQYF. In nucleotides, the CDR3 is TGTGCCAGCAGCGGACGGCAGGGGGCTATAGATACGCAGTATTTT. The rearrangement links TRBV6-5 to TRBJ2-3, with 8 bases that match TRBD1. J lost 5 bases, V lost 6 bases, and 10 bases had no gene match. From germline, CDR1 is MNHEY and CDR2 SVGAGI. There are 15 residues in the CDR3.

The genes are TRBV7-6 and TRBJ2-2, with 8 bases identical to TRBD1. Germline V lookup: CDR1 SGHVS, CDR2 FNYEAQ. V gave up 3 bases and J gave up 0 bases; unmatched junction bases: 12. The CDR3 has 19 residues. The CDR3 DNA follows: TGTGCCAGCAGCTTTAATTCGGCGGGGACAGGAACGAACACCGGGGAGCTGTTTTTT. Translating it yields CASSFNSAGTGTNTGELFF.